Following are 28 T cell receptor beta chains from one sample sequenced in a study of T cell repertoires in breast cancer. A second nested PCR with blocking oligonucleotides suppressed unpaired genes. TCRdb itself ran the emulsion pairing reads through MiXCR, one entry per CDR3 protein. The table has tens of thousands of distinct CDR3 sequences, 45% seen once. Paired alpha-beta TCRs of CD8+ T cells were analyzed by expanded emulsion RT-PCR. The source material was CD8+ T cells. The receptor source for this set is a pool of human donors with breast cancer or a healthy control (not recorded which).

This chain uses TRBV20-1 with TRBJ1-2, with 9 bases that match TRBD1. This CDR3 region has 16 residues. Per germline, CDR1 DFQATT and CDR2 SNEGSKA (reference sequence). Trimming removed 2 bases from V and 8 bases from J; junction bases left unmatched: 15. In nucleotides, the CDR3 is TGCAGTGCTAGAACCGAGACCACAGGGGGCGCAGGGGGCTACACCTTC. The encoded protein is CSARTETTGGAGGYTF.

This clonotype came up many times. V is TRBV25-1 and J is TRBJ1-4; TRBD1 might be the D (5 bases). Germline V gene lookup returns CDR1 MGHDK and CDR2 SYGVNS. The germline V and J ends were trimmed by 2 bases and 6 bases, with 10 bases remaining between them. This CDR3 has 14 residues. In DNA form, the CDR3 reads TGTGCCAGCAGTGAACTAGGCAGGGATGAAAAACTGTTTTTT. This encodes CASSELGRDEKLFF.

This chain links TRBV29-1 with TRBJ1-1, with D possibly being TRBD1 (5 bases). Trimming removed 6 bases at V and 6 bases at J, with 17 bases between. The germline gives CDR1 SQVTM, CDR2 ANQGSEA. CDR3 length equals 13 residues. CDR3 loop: CSVQTALGAEAFF. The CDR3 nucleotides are TGCAGCGTACAGACAGCGCTTGGCGCTGAAGCTTTCTTT. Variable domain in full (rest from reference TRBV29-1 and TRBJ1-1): SAVISQKPSRDICQRGTSLTIQCQVDSQVTMMFWYRQQPGQSLTLIATANQGSEATYESGFVIDKFPISRPNLTFSTLTVSNMSPEDSSIYLCSVQTALGAEAFFGQGTRLTVV.

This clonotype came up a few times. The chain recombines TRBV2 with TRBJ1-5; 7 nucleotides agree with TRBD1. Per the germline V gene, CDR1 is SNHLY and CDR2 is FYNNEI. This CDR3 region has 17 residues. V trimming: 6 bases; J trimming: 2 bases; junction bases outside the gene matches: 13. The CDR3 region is CASRYTQGLGGNQPQHF. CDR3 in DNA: TGTGCCAGCAGATACACACAGGGGTTAGGGGGCAATCAGCCCCAGCATTTT.

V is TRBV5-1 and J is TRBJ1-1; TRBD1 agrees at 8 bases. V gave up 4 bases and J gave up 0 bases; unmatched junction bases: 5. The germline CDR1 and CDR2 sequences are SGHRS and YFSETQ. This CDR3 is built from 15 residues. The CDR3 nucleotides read TGCGCCAGCAGCGGGGGGACAGGAATGAACACTGAAGCTTTCTTT. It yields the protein CASSGGTGMNTEAFF.

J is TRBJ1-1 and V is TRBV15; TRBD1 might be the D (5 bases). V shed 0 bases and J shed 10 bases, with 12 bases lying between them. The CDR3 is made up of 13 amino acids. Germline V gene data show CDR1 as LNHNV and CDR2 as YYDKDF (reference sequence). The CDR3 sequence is CATSRDGGPGAFF. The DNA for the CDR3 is TGTGCCACCAGCAGAGATGGGGGACCCGGAGCTTTCTTT. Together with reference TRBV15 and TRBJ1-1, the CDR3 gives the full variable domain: DAMVIQNPRYQVTQFGKPVTLSCSQTLNHNVMYWYQQKSSQAPKLLFHYYDKDFNNEADTPDNFQSRRPNTSFCFLDIRSPGLGDTAMYLCATSRDGGPGAFFGQGTRLTVV.

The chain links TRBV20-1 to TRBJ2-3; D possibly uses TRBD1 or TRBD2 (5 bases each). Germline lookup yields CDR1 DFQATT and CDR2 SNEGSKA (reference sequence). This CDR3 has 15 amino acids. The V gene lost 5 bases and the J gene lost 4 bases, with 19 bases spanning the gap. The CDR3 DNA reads TGCAGTGCTCGTGACCCGGGCCGGGGCTCAGATACGCAGTATTTT. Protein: CSARDPGRGSDTQYF.

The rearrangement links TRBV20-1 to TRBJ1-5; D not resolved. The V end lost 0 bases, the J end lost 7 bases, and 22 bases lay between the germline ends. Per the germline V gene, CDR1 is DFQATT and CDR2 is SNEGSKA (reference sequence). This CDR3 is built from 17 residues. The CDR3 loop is CSARDVRAWGEGQPQHF. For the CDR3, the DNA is TGCAGTGCTAGAGATGTTAGGGCCTGGGGTGAGGGACAGCCCCAGCATTTT.

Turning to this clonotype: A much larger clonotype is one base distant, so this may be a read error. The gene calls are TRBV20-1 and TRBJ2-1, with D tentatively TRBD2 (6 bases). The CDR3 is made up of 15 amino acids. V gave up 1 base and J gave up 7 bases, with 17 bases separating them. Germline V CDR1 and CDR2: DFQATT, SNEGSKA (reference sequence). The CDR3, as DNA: TGCAGTGCTAGAGGTCACGGGAGTGTGATGAATGAGCAGTTCTTC. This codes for CSARGHGSVMNEQFF.

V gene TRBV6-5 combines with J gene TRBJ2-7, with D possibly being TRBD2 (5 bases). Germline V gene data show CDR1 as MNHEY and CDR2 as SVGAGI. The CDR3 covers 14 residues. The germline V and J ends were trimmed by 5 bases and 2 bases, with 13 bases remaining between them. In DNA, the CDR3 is TGTGCCAGCAGTGAAGGCGGGTGGACCTACGAGCAGTACTTC. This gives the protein CASSEGGWTYEQYF.

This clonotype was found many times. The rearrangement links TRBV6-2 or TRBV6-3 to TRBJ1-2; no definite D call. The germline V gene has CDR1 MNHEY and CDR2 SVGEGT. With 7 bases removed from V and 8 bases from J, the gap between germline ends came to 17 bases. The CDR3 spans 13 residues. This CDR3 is CASTPIGFGGYTF. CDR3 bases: TGTGCCAGCACCCCAATTGGGTTTGGGGGCTACACCTTC.

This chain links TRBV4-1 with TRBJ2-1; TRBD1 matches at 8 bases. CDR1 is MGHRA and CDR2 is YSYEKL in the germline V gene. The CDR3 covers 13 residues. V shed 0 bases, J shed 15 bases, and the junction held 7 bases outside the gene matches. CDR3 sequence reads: CASSQETGQVRFF. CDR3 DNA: TGCGCCAGCAGCCAAGAGACGGGACAGGTGCGGTTCTTC.

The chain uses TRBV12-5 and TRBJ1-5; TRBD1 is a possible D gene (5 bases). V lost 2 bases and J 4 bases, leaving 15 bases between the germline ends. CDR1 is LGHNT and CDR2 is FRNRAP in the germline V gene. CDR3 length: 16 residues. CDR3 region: CASGLTDQGLNQPQHF. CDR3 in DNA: TGTGCTAGTGGTTTGACCGATCAGGGTCTTAATCAGCCCCAGCATTTT.

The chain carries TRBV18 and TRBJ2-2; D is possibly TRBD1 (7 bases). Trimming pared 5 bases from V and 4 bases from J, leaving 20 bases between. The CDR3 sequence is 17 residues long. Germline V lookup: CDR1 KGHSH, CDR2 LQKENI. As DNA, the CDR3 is TGTGCCAGCTCATCAGCAACATACAGGGGAGGCACCGGGGAGCTGTTTTTT. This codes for CASSSATYRGGTGELFF.

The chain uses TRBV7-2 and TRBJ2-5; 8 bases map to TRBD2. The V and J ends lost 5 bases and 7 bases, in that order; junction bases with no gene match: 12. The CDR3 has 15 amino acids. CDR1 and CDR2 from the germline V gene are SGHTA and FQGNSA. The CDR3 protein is CASSPNGGAGGTQYF. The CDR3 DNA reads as TGTGCCAGCAGCCCAAACGGGGGGGCCGGGGGGACCCAGTACTTC.

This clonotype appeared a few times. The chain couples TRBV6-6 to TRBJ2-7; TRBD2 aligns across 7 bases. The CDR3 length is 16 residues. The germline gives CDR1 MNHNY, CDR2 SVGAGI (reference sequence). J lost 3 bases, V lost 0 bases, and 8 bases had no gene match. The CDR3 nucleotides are TGTGCCAGCAGTTACTCGAAGGGGAGGGCCGTCTACGAGCAGTACTTC. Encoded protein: CASSYSKGRAVYEQYF.

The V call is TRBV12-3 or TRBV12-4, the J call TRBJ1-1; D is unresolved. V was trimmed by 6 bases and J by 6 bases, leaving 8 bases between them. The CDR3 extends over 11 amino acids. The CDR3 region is CASSDWAEAFF. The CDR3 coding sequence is TGTGCCAGCAGCGATTGGGCTGAAGCTTTCTTT.

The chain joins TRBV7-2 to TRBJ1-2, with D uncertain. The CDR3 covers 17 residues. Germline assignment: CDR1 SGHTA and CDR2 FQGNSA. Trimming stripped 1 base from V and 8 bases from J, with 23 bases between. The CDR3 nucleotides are TGTGCCAGCAGCTTAGTGTCGTTAGCCCTCCTACCTCGGGGCTACACCTTC. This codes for CASSLVSLALLPRGYTF. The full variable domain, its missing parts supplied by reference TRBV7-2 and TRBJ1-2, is GAGVSQSPSNKVTEKGKDVELRCDPISGHTALYWYRQSLGQGLEFLIYFQGNSAPDKSGLPSDRFSAERTGGSVSTLTIQRTQQEDSAVYLCASSLVSLALLPRGYTFGSGTRLTVV.

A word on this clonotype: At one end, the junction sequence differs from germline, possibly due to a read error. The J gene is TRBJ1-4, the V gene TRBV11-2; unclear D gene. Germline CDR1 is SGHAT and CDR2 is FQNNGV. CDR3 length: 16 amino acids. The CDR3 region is CASSDLEFTPRGELFF. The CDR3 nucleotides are TGTGCCAGCAGCGACCTGGAGTTCACCCCCCGCGGAGAACTGTTCTTT.

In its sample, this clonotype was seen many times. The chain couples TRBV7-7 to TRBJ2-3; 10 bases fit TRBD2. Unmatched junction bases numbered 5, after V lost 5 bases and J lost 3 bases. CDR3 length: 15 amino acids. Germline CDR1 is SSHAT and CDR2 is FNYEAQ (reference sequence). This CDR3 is CASSPGTSVTDTQYF. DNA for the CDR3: TGTGCCAGCAGCCCTGGGACTAGCGTGACAGATACGCAGTATTTT.

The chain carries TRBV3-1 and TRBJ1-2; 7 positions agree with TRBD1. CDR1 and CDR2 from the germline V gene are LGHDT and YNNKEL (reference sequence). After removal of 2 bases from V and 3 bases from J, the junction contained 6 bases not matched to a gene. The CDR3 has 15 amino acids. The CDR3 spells CASSQLQGIDYGYTF. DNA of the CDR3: TGTGCCAGCAGCCAACTACAGGGGATCGACTATGGCTACACCTTC.

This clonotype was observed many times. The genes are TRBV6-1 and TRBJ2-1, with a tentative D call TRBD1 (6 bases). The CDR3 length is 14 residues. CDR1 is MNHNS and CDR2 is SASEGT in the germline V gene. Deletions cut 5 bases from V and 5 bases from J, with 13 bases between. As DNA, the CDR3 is TGTGCCAGCAGTATCAGGACAGCAAACAATGAGCAGTTCTTC. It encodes CASSIRTANNEQFF.

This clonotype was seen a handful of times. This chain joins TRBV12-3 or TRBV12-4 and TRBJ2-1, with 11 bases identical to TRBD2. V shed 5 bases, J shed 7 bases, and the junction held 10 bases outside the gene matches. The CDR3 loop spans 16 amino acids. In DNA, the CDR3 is TGTGCCAGCAGTCCGATCCGTCTAGCGGGGGGTAATGAGCAGTTCTTC. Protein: CASSPIRLAGGNEQFF.

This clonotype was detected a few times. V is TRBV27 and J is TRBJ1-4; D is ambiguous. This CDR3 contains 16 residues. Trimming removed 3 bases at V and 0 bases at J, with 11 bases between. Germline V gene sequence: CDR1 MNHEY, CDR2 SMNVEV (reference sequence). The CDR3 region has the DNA TGTGCCAGCAGTTTGGAAGACGGTGCAACTAATGAAAAACTGTTTTTT. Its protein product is CASSLEDGATNEKLFF.

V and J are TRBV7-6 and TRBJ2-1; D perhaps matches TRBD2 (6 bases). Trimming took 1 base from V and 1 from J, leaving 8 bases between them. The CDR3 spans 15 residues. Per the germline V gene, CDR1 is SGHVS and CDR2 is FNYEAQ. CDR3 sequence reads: CASSLVAASYNEQFF. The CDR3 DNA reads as TGTGCCAGCAGCTTAGTAGCGGCTTCCTACAATGAGCAGTTCTTC.

The CDR3 DNA reads TGTGCCAGCGAGGGGGTTGGAGGCTACACCTTC. Its translation: CASEGVGGYTF. The rearrangement joins TRBV12-3 or TRBV12-4 to TRBJ1-2; D perhaps matches TRBD1 (6 bases). The CDR3 contains 11 residues. Trimming took off 8 bases at V and 8 bases at J, with 12 bases between the two ends.

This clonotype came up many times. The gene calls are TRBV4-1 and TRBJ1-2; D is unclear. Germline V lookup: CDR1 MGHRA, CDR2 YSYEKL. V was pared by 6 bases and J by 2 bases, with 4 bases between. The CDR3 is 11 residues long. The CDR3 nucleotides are TGCGCCAGCAGGGGGAACTATGGCTACACCTTC. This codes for CASRGNYGYTF.

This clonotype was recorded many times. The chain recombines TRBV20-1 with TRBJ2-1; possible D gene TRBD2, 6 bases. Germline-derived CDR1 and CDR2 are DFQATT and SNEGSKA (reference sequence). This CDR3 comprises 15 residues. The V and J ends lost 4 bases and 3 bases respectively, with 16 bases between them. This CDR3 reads CSATHGPGVYNEQFF. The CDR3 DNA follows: TGCAGTGCTACTCACGGACCGGGGGTCTACAATGAGCAGTTCTTC.